The rows below give T cell receptor beta chains drawn from one sample of a study of T cell responses to AZD1222 COVID-19 vaccine. Produced via immunoSEQ multiplex PCR; TCRdb's table is partial and in-frame only. The repertoire consists of 70,000 to 95,000 clones, with around nine tenths occurring once and the leading ten covering roughly 2.8%. This specimen was peripheral blood, taken on day 0 of MenACWY control vaccination. The receptors come from an adult in good health. Each CDR3 is given with its conserved first and last residue. D genes are given only for firm matches. For some rows the clone size is stated as once, few or many, or as a class when expanded; others skip it.

TRBD1	TRBV5-1	-	TRBJ1-3	CASSFGGDRGHRGTIYF	TGCGCCAGCAGCTTCGGGGGGGACAGGGGCCATCGCGGCACCATATATTTT
-	TRBV4-1	-	TRBJ1-6	CASRIHEGDNSPLHF	TGCGCCAGCCGTATACATGAGGGGGATAATTCACCCCTCCACTTT
TRBD1	TRBV5-1	once	TRBJ1-4	CASSLARQGQTNEKLFF	TGCGCCAGCAGCTTGGCCCGACAGGGGCAGACTAATGAAAAACTGTTTTTT
-	TRBV11-3	-	TRBJ2-1	CASSRSGPYNEQFF	TGTGCCAGCAGTCGCTCCGGTCCCTACAATGAGCAGTTCTTC
-	TRBV4-3	-	TRBJ1-2	CASSRLIDAGVGGYTF	TGCGCCAGCAGCCGCCTAATCGACGCGGGCGTGGGAGGCTACACCTTC
-	TRBV7-2	once	TRBJ1-2	CASSPGTDYGYTF	TGTGCCAGCAGCCCCGGGACTGACTATGGCTACACCTTC
-	TRBV6-2/TRBV6-3	-	TRBJ2-7	CASSLVEGQQLSYEQYF	TGTGCCAGCAGTCTAGTAGAAGGACAGCAACTGTCCTACGAGCAGTACTTC
TRBD1	TRBV3-1/TRBV3-2	few	TRBJ1-5	CASSQRPGGLSNQPQHF	TGTGCCAGCAGCCAGCGCCCAGGGGGCCTGAGCAATCAGCCCCAGCATTTT
TRBD1	TRBV6-5	-	TRBJ2-7	CASSPGTGPYEQYF	TGTGCCAGCAGCCCCGGGACAGGTCCCTACGAGCAGTACTTC
-	TRBV11-3	-	TRBJ1-1	CASSLGTPNTEAFF	TGTGCCAGCAGCTTAGGTACGCCGAACACTGAAGCTTTCTTT
TRBD1	TRBV3-1/TRBV3-2	once	TRBJ1-2	CASSQGPGQGSGYTF	TGTGCCAGCAGCCAAGGGCCGGGACAGGGTTCTGGCTACACCTTC
TRBD2	TRBV6-2/TRBV6-3	-	TRBJ2-7	CASSPGGSIAGFLSEQYF	TGTGCCAGCAGCCCGGGAGGGTCCATCGCGGGATTCTTGAGTGAGCAGTACTTC
-	TRBV6-5	few	TRBJ2-5	CASSYVGQETQYF	TGTGCCAGCAGTTACGTTGGGCAAGAGACCCAGTACTTC
-	TRBV12-3/TRBV12-4	-	TRBJ1-1	CASSLVLNTEAFF	TGTGCCAGCAGTTTAGTGTTGAACACTGAAGCTTTCTTT
-	TRBV28	-	TRBJ2-5	CASSRGRQETQYF	TGTGCCAGCAGCCGGGGGCGTCAAGAGACCCAGTACTTC
TRBD1	TRBV5-1	-	TRBJ1-1	CASSLRQGGWTEAFF	TGCGCCAGCAGCTTAAGACAGGGCGGGTGGACTGAAGCTTTCTTT
TRBD2	TRBV9	-	TRBJ2-1	CASSVVPRGGVNEQFF	TGTGCCAGCAGCGTAGTTCCCCGGGGGGGCGTTAATGAGCAGTTCTTC
-	TRBV5-1	-	TRBJ2-2	CASSLEVPYTGELFF	TGCGCCAGCAGCTTGGAGGTCCCTTACACCGGGGAGCTGTTTTTT
-	TRBV10-3	-	TRBJ2-5	CAISESGAVETQYF	TGTGCCATCAGTGAGTCAGGTGCGGTAGAGACCCAGTACTTC
TRBD1	TRBV5-1	-	TRBJ2-7	CASSPGGQGAREQYF	TGCGCCAGCAGCCCGGGCGGACAGGGGGCTCGCGAGCAGTACTTC
-	TRBV29-1	-	TRBJ2-1	CSVAKSGAYNEQFF	TGCAGCGTCGCGAAATCGGGAGCTTACAATGAGCAGTTCTTC
TRBD1	TRBV11-2	-	TRBJ1-2	CASAPGQGVYGYTF	TGTGCCAGCGCACCTGGACAGGGTGTTTATGGCTACACCTTC
-	TRBV7-2	-	TRBJ2-2	CASSPGLGNTGELFF	TGTGCCAGCAGCCCGGGACTGGGGAACACCGGGGAGCTGTTTTTT